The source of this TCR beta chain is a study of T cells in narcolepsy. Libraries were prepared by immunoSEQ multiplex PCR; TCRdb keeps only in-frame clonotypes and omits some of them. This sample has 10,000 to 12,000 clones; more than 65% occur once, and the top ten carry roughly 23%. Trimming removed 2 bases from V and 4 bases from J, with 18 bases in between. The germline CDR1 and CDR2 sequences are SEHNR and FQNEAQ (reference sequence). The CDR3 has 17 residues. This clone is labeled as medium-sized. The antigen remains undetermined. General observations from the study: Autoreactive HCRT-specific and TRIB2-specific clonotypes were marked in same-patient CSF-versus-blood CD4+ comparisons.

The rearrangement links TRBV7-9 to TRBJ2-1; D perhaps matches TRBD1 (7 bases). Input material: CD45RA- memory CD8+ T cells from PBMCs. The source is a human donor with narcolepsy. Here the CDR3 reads CASSLTLTGTGYNEQFF. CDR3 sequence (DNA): TGTGCCAGCAGCTTAACCCTGACAGGGACTGGGTACAATGAGCAGTTCTTC.